This T cell receptor (beta chain) was obtained from a study of T cell responses to AZD1222 COVID-19 vaccine. V was pared by 2 bases and J by 4 bases, with 14 bases between. The V gene's germline CDR1 is SGHVS and CDR2 FNYEAQ. This CDR3 comprises 15 residues. This clone was counted a single time. TCRdb's table, derived via immunoSEQ multiplex PCR, lists solely in-frame clones and lacks some. The sample lists around 70,000 clones, roughly 87% occurring once. This chain links TRBV7-6 with TRBJ1-2; D is possibly TRBD1 (6 bases). Sequencing used peripheral blood, obtained 28 days after the second AZD1222 dose. The sequence derives from an adult who received the AZD1222 COVID-19 vaccine. The CDR3 DNA sequence: TGTGCCAGCAGCTTAAATGGGGGCGCCGCCTATGGCTACACCTTC. Protein product: CASSLNGGAAYGYTF.